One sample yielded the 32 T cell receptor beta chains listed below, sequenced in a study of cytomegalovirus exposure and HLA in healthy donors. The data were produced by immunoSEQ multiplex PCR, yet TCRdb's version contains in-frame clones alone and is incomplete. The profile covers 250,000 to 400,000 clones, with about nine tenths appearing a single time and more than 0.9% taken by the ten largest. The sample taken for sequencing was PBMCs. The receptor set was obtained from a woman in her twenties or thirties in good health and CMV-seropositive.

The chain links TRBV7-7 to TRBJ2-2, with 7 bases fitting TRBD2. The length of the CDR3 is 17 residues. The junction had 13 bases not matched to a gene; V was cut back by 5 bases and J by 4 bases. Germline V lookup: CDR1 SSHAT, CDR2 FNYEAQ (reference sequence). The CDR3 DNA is TGTGCCAGCAGCCCACTCTCGGGGCGGGGGACCACCGGGGAGCTGTTTTTT. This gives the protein CASSPLSGRGTTGELFF.

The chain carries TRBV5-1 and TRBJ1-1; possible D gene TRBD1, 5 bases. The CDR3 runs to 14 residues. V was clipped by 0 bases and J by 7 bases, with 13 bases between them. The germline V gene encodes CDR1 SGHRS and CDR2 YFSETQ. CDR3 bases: TGCGCCAGCAGCTTGGTAGCCGGGACGGTTGAAGCTTTCTTT. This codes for CASSLVAGTVEAFF.

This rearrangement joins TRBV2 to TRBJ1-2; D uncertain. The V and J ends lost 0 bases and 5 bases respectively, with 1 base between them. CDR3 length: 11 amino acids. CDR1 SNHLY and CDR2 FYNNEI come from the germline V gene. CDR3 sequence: CASSEAYGYTF. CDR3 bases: TGTGCCAGCAGTGAAGCGTATGGCTACACCTTC. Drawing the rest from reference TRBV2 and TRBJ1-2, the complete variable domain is EPEVTQTPSHQVTQMGQEVILRCVPISNHLYFYWYRQILGQKVEFLVSFYNNEISEKSEIFDDQFSVERPDGSNFTLKIRSTKLEDSAMYFCASSEAYGYTFGSGTRLTVV.

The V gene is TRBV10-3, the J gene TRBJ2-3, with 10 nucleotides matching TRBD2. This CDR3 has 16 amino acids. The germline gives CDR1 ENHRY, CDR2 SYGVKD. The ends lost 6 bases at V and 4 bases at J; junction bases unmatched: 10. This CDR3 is CAISPLLAGVADTQYF. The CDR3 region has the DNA TGTGCCATCAGCCCTCTCCTAGCGGGAGTGGCAGATACGCAGTATTTT.

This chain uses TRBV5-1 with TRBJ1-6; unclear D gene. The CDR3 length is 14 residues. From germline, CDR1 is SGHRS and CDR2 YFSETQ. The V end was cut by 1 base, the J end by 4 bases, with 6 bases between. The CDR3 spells CASSLYRYNSPLHF. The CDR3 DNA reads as TGCGCCAGCAGCTTGTATCGGTATAATTCACCCCTCCACTTT.

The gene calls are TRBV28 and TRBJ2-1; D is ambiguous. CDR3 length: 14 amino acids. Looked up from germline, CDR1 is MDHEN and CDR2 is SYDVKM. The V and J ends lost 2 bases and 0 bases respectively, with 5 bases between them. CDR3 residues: CASSLRSSYNEQFF. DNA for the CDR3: TGTGCCAGCAGTTTACGTTCCTCCTACAATGAGCAGTTCTTC.

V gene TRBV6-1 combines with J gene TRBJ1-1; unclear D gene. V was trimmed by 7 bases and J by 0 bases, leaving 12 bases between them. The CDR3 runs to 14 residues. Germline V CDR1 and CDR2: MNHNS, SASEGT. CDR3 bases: TGTGCCAGCATTCGAGTCAGGTTGAACACTGAAGCTTTCTTT. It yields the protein CASIRVRLNTEAFF.

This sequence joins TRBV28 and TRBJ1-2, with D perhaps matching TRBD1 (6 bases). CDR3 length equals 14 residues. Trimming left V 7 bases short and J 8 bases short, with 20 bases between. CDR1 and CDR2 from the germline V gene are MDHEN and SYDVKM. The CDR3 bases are TGTGCCAGCAAACTACAGGGAATTTCCCGCGGCTACACCTTC. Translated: CASKLQGISRGYTF.

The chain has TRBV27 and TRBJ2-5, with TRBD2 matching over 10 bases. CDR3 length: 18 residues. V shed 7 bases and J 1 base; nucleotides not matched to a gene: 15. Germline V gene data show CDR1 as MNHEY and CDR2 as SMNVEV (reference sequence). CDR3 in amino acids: CASTNSGGPTFSQETQYF. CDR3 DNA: TGTGCCAGCACGAATAGCGGGGGGCCGACCTTCTCCCAAGAGACCCAGTACTTC.

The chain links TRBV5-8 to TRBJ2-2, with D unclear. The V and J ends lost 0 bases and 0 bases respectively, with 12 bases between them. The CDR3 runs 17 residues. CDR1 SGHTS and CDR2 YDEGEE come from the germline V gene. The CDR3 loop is CASSLVVSSTNTGELFF. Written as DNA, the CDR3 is TGTGCCAGCAGCTTGGTAGTAAGTTCTACGAACACCGGGGAGCTGTTTTTT.

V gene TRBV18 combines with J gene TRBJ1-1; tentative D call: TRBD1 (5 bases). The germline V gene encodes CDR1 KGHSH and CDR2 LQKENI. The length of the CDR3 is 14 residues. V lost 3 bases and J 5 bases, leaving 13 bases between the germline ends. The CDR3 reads CASSPASGRTEAFF. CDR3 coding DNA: TGTGCCAGCTCACCCGCCTCAGGGAGGACTGAAGCTTTCTTT. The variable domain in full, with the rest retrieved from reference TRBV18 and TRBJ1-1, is NAGVMQNPRHLVRRRGQEARLRCSPMKGHSHVYWYRQLPEEGLKFMVYLQKENIIDESGMPKERFSAEFPKEGPSILRIQQVVRGDSAAYFCASSPASGRTEAFFGQGTRLTVV.

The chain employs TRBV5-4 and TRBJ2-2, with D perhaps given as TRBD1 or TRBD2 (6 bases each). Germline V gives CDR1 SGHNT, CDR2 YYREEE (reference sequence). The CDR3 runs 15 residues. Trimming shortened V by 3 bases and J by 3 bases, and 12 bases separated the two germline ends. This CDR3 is CASSSRGRDTGELFF. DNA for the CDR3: TGTGCCAGCAGCTCCCGGGGGCGGGACACCGGGGAGCTGTTTTTT.

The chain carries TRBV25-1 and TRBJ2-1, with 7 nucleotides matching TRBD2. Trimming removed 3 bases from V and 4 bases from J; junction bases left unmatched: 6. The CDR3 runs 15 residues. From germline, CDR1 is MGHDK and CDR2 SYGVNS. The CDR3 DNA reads TGTGCCAGCAGTGAGTCTAGCGGATTTTACAATGAGCAGTTCTTC. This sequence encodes CASSESSGFYNEQFF.

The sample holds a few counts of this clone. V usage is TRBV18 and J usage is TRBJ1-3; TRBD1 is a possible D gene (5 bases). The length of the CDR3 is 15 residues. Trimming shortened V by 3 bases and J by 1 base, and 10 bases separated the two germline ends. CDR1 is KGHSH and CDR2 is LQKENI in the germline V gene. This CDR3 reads CASSPTGDSGNTIYF. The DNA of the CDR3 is TGTGCCAGCTCACCTACGGGGGATTCTGGAAACACCATATATTTT. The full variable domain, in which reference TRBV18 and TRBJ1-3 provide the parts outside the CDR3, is NAGVMQNPRHLVRRRGQEARLRCSPMKGHSHVYWYRQLPEEGLKFMVYLQKENIIDESGMPKERFSAEFPKEGPSILRIQQVVRGDSAAYFCASSPTGDSGNTIYFGEGSWLTVV.

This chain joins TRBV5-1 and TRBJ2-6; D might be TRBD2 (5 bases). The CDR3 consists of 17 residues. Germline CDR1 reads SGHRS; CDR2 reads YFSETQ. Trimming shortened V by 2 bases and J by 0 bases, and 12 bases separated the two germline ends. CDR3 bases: TGCGCCAGCAGCTTAAGGGCCGGGGACTCTGGGGCCAACGTCCTGACTTTC. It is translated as CASSLRAGDSGANVLTF.

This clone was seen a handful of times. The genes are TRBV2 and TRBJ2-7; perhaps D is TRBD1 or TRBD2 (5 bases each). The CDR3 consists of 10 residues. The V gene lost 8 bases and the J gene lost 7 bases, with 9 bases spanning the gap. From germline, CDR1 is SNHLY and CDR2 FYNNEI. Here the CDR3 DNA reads TGTGCCAGCCTAGGGGAGGAGCAGTACTTC. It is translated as CASLGEEQYF.

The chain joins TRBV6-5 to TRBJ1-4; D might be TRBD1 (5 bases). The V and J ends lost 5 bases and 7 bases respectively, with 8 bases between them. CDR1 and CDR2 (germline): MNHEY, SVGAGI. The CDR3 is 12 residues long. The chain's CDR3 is CASSTTGEKLFF. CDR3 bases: TGTGCCAGCAGTACCACAGGTGAAAAACTGTTTTTT.

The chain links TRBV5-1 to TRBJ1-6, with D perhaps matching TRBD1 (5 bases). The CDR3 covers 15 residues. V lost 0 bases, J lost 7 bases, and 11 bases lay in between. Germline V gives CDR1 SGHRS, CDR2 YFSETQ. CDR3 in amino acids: CASSLVAGSNSPLHF. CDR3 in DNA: TGCGCCAGCAGCTTGGTGGCAGGGTCAAATTCACCCCTCCACTTT.

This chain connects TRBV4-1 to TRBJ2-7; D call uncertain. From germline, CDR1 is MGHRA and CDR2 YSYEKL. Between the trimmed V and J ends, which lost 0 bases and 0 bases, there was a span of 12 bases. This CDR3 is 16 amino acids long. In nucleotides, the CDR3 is TGCGCCAGCAGCCAAGATTGGGGTGCTTTCTCCTACGAGCAGTACTTC. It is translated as CASSQDWGAFSYEQYF.

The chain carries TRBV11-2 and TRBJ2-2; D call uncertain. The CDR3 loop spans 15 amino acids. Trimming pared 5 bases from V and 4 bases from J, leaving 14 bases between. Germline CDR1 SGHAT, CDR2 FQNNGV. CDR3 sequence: CASSRNRLTTGELFF. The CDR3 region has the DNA TGTGCCAGCAGCCGGAACCGACTGACCACCGGGGAGCTGTTTTTT.

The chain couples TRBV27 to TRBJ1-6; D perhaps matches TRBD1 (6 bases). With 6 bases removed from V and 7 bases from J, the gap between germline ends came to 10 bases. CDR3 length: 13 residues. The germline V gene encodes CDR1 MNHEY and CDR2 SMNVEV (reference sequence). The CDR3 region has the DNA TGTGCCAGCAGCCCGGACAGAAATTCACCCCTCCACTTT. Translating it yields CASSPDRNSPLHF.

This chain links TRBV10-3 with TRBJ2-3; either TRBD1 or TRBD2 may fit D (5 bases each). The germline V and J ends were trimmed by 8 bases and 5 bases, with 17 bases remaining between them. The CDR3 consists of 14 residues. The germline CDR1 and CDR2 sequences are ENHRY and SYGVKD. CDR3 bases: TGTGCCATCGGGGGTAGCCGAGGAGGAGATACGCAGTATTTT. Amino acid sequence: CAIGGSRGGDTQYF.

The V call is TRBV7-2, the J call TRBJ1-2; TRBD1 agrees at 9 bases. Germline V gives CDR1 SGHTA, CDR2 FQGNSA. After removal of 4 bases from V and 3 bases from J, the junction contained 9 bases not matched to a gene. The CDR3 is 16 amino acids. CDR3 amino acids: CASSSPRDRGYYGYTF. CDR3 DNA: TGTGCCAGCAGCTCCCCCCGAGACAGGGGGTACTATGGCTACACCTTC.

CDR3 region: CASSLSADPYGYTF. CDR3 sequence (DNA): TGTGCCAGCAGCTTATCTGCGGATCCCTATGGCTACACCTTC. V is TRBV11-2 and J is TRBJ1-2; unclear D gene. Between the trimmed V and J ends, which lost 2 bases and 4 bases, there was a span of 11 bases. Germline V gene sequence: CDR1 SGHAT, CDR2 FQNNGV. CDR3 length equals 14 residues.

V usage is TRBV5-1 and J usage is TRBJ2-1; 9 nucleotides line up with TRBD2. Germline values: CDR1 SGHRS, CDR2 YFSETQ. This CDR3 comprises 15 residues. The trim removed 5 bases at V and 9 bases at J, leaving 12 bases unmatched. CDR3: CASSSVAGVRSEQFF. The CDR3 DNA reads TGCGCCAGCAGTTCTGTAGCGGGAGTTCGAAGTGAGCAGTTCTTC.

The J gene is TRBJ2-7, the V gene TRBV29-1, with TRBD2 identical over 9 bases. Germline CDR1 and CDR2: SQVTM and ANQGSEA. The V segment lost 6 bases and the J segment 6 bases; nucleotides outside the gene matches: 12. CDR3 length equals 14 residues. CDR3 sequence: CSVASGEVISEQYF. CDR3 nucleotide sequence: TGCAGCGTAGCTAGCGGGGAGGTTATCTCCGAGCAGTACTTC.

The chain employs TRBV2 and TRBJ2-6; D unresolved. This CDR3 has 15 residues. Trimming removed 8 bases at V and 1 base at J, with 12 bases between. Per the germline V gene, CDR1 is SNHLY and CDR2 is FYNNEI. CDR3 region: CASEEGRSGANVLTF. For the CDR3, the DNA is TGTGCCAGCGAGGAAGGACGGTCTGGGGCCAACGTCCTGACTTTC.

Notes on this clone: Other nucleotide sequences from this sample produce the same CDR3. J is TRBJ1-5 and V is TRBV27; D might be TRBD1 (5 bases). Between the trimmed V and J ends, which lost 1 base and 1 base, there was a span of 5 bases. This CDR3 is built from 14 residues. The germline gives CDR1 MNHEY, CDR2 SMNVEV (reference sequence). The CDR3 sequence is CASSLWGSNQPQHF. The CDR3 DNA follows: TGTGCCAGCAGTTTATGGGGGAGCAATCAGCCCCAGCATTTT.

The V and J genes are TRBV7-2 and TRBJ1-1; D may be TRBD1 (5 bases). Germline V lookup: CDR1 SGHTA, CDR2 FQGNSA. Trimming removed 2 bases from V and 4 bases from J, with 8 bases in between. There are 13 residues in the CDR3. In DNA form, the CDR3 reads TGTGCCAGCAGCTTACAGGGAGCCACTGAAGCTTTCTTT. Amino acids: CASSLQGATEAFF.

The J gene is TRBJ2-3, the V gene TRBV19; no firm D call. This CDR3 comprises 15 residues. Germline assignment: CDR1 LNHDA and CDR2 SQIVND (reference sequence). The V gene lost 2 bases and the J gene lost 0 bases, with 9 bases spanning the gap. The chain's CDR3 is CASSIYRQSTDTQYF. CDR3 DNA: TGTGCCAGTAGTATATATCGTCAGAGCACAGATACGCAGTATTTT.

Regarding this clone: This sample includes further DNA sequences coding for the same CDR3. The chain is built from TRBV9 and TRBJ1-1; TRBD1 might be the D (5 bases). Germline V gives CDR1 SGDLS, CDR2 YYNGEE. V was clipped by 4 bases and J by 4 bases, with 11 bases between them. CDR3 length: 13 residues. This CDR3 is CASSLGAGTEAFF. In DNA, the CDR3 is TGTGCCAGCAGCCTCGGGGCGGGCACTGAAGCTTTCTTT.

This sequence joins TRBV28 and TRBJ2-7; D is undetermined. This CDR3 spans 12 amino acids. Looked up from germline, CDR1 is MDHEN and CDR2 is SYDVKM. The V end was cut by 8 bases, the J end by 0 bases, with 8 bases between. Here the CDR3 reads CASARDSYEQYF. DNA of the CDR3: TGTGCCAGCGCTAGGGACTCCTACGAGCAGTACTTC.